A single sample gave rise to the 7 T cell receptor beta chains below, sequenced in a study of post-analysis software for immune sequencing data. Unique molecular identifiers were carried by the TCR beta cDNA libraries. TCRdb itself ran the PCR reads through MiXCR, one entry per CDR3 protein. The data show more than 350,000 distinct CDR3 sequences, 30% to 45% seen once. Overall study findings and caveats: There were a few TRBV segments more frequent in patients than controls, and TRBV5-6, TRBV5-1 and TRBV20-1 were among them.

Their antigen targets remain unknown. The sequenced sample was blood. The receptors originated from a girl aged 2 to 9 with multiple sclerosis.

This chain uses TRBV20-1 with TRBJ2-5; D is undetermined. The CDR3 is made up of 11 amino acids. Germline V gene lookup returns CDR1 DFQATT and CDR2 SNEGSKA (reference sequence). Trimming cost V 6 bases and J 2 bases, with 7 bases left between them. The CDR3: CSAIPQETQYF. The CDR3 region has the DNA TGCAGTGCGATCCCACAAGAGACCCAGTACTTC.

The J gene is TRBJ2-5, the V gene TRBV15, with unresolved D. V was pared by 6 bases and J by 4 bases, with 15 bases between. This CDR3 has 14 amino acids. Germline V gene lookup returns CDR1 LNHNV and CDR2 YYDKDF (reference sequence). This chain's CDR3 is CATRTGSSLETQYF. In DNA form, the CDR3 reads TGTGCCACCAGAACTGGTTCCAGCCTAGAGACCCAGTACTTC.

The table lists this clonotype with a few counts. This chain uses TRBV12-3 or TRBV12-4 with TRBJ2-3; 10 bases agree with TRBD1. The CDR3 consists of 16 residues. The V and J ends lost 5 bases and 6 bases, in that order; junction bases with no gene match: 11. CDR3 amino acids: CASSHRQGAIGDTQYF. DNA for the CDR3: TGTGCCAGCAGTCACCGACAGGGGGCTATAGGGGATACGCAGTATTTT.

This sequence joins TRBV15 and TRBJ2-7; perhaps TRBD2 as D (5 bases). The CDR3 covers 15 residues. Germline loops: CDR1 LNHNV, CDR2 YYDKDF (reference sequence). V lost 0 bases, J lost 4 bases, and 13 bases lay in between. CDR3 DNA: TGTGCCACCAGCAGAGAGGTGGGAGAGTCGTACGAGCAGTACTTC. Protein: CATSREVGESYEQYF.

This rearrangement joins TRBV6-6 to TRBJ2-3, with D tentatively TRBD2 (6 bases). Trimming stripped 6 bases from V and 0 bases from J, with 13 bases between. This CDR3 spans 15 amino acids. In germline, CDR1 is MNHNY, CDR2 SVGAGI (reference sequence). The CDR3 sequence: CASSKTSSSTDTQYF. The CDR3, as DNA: TGTGCCAGCAGCAAAACTAGCAGCAGCACAGATACGCAGTATTTT.

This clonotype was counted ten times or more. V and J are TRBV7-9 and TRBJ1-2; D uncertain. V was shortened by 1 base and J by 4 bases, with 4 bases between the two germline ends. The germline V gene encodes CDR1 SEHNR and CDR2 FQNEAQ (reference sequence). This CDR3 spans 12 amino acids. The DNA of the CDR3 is TGTGCCAGCAGCTTAGACAGCTATGGCTACACCTTC. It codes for CASSLDSYGYTF.

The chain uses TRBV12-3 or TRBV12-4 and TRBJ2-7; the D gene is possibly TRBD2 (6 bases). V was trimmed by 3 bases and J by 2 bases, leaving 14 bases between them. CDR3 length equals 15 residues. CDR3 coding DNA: TGTGCCAGCAGTTTCGGAGGGGTTCTCACCTACGAGCAGTACTTC. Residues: CASSFGGVLTYEQYF.